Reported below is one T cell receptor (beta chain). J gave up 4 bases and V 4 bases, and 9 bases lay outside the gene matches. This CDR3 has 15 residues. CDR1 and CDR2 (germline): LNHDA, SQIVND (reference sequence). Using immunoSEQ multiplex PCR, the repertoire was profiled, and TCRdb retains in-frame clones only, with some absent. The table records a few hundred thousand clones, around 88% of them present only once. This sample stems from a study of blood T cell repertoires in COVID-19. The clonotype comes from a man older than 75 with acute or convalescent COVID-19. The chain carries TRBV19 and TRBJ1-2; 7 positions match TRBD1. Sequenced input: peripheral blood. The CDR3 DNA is TGTGCCAGTAGTACCGGGACAGAATTAATCTATGGCTACACCTTC. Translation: CASSTGTELIYGYTF.